This TCR beta chain was found in a study of cytomegalovirus exposure and HLA in healthy donors. Across the study: Previous work identified roughly 110 million unique TCR beta sequences from around 200 million T cells. Within an early data release were about 85 million unique TCRs drawn from HLA-typed donors.

The study's findings and limits: What TCR beta sequences reportedly achieved was accurate prediction of HLA-A and HLA-B alleles in most subjects. Across all donors, roughly uniform sequencing depth was an assumption of the presence/absence analyses.

Trimming removed 0 bases at V and 14 bases at J, with 12 bases between. The CDR3 length is 12 residues. Germline V lookup: CDR1 SGHDN, CDR2 FVKESK. With 60 Vbeta and 13 Jbeta primers, the PCR was carried out. Only in-frame clones appear in the TCRdb table, and some are missing; sequencing was by immunoSEQ multiplex PCR. Among 85,000 to 130,000 clones listed, nearly 80% were seen once. Regarding this clone: As yet, its antigen is unknown.

V is TRBV14 and J is TRBJ2-3; tentatively, D is TRBD2 (6 bases). The source material was PBMCs. This TCR was recovered from a man aged 60 to 75 in good health and CMV-seropositive. CDR3 protein: CASSQDQAGRYF. The DNA for the CDR3 is TGTGCCAGCAGCCAAGACCAAGCCGGGAGGTATTTT. Full variable domain (missing parts from reference TRBV14 and TRBJ2-3): EAGVTQFPSHSVIEKGQTVTLRCDPISGHDNLYWYRRVMGKEIKFLLHFVKESKQDESGMPNNRFLAERTGGTYSTLKVQPAELEDSGVYFCASSQDQAGRYFGPGTRLTVL.